These T cell receptor beta chains were read from a single sample in a study of identical twins. TCRdb re-called the 5' RACE reads with MiXCR, one entry per CDR3 protein. Among fewer than 900,000 distinct CDR3 sequences listed, less than 25% were seen once. This same sample was also taken into another study, of T cells expressing NK-cell markers.

What was sequenced was PBMCs. The receptors stem from a woman aged 18 to 35 in good health. The CDR3 runs from the conserved cysteine through the conserved F or W. Fields, in order: clone size, J gene, V gene, D gene, CDR3 DNA, CDR3 protein. D genes are given only for firm matches. Clone size is stated in some rows and not others, as once, few, many or a class when expanded.

abundance: many; j_gene: TRBJ2-7; v_gene: TRBV9; d_gene: -; CDR3nt: TGTGCCAGCAGCGTAGCATCTACTGCCTACGAGCAGTACTTC; CDR3aa: CASSVASTAYEQYF
abundance: few; j_gene: TRBJ1-2; v_gene: TRBV9; d_gene: TRBD1; CDR3nt: TGTGCCAGCAGCGTACCCGGGACAGACTATGGCTACACCTTC; CDR3aa: CASSVPGTDYGYTF
abundance: -; j_gene: TRBJ2-7; v_gene: TRBV5-1; d_gene: TRBD1; CDR3nt: TGCGCCAGCAGCCCCGGACAGGGGGGCAACGAGCAGTACTTC; CDR3aa: CASSPGQGGNEQYF
abundance: -; j_gene: TRBJ2-1; v_gene: TRBV28; d_gene: TRBD2; CDR3nt: TGTGCCAGCAGCCCGCAAAGCGGGAGATACAATGAGCAGTTCTTC; CDR3aa: CASSPQSGRYNEQFF
abundance: few; j_gene: TRBJ1-2; v_gene: TRBV6-6; d_gene: -; CDR3nt: TGTGCCAGCAGGGGGGTGATCTATGGCTACACCTTC; CDR3aa: CASRGVIYGYTF
abundance: few; j_gene: TRBJ2-1; v_gene: TRBV6-1; d_gene: -; CDR3nt: TGTGCCAGCCGGGACAATCTCATCGATGAGCAGTTCTTC; CDR3aa: CASRDNLIDEQFF
abundance: many; j_gene: TRBJ2-7; v_gene: TRBV7-8; d_gene: -; CDR3nt: TGTGCCAGCAGCCCCCGGGGGCCTTCCTACGAGCAGTACTTC; CDR3aa: CASSPRGPSYEQYF
abundance: -; j_gene: TRBJ2-1; v_gene: TRBV7-6; d_gene: TRBD2; CDR3nt: TGTGCCAGCACCGCCCTGGGGGGGGTGTCCTACAATGAGCAGTTCTTC; CDR3aa: CASTALGGVSYNEQFF
abundance: -; j_gene: TRBJ1-2; v_gene: TRBV20-1; d_gene: -; CDR3nt: TGCAGTGCTAGTTCGGGGGCCCATGGCTACACCTTC; CDR3aa: CSASSGAHGYTF
abundance: -; j_gene: TRBJ2-7; v_gene: TRBV20-1; d_gene: -; CDR3nt: TGCAGTGCTAGAGGGACACTCTCCTACGAGCAGTACTTC; CDR3aa: CSARGTLSYEQYF
abundance: few; j_gene: TRBJ2-3; v_gene: TRBV7-8; d_gene: TRBD2; CDR3nt: TGTGCCAGCAGCTTAATGAGACTAGCAACAGATACGCAGTATTTT; CDR3aa: CASSLMRLATDTQYF
abundance: once; j_gene: TRBJ2-3; v_gene: TRBV5-1; d_gene: TRBD1; CDR3nt: TGCGCCAGCAGCCCAAGACAGGGGGCGAGCACAGATACGCAGAATTTT; CDR3aa: CASSPRQGASTDTQNF
abundance: -; j_gene: TRBJ2-7; v_gene: TRBV7-2; d_gene: -; CDR3nt: TGTGCCAGCAGCGGGGGCCCCCAGTGGTCGGAAGAGCAGTACTTC; CDR3aa: CASSGGPQWSEEQYF
abundance: few; j_gene: TRBJ2-2; v_gene: TRBV6-1; d_gene: -; CDR3nt: TGTGCCAGCAAGCTCGGGGGCGCCGCCTTAACCGGGGAGCTGTTTTTT; CDR3aa: CASKLGGAALTGELFF
abundance: few; j_gene: TRBJ2-1; v_gene: TRBV6-2/TRBV6-3; d_gene: TRBD1; CDR3nt: TGTGCCAGCAGTGCGCGGGACAGGGGGGCCTCAAATGAGCAGTTCTTC; CDR3aa: CASSARDRGASNEQFF
abundance: -; j_gene: TRBJ1-5; v_gene: TRBV5-1; d_gene: -; CDR3nt: TGCGCCAGCAGCTTCCGAGAGGGTTGTCAGCCCCAGCATTTT; CDR3aa: CASSFREGCQPQHF
abundance: -; j_gene: TRBJ2-3; v_gene: TRBV14; d_gene: -; CDR3nt: TGTGCCAGCAGCCAATATCAGGGTTCAGATACGCAGTATTTT; CDR3aa: CASSQYQGSDTQYF
abundance: many; j_gene: TRBJ2-5; v_gene: TRBV12-3/TRBV12-4; d_gene: -; CDR3nt: TGTGCCAGCAGTTTTCGGGTTGGGACCCAGTACTTC; CDR3aa: CASSFRVGTQYF
abundance: few; j_gene: TRBJ1-2; v_gene: TRBV10-1; d_gene: -; CDR3nt: TGCGCCAGCAGTGACGGCTATGGCTACACCTTC; CDR3aa: CASSDGYGYTF
abundance: few; j_gene: TRBJ2-5; v_gene: TRBV7-2; d_gene: -; CDR3nt: TGTGCCAGCAGCGTGGTGAGGGAGACCCAGTACTTC; CDR3aa: CASSVVRETQYF
abundance: -; j_gene: TRBJ2-7; v_gene: TRBV5-6; d_gene: -; CDR3nt: TGTGCCAGCAGCTTAGGAATAGCGCCTGGGAAGTACTTC; CDR3aa: CASSLGIAPGKYF
abundance: few; j_gene: TRBJ1-4; v_gene: TRBV19; d_gene: -; CDR3nt: TGTGCCAGTACCACGCCCGGTGGAAAACTGTTTTTT; CDR3aa: CASTTPGGKLFF
abundance: -; j_gene: TRBJ2-1; v_gene: TRBV5-1; d_gene: TRBD2; CDR3nt: TGCGCCAGCAGCTTCACTACGACTAGCGGGATACCCAATGAGCAGTTCTTC; CDR3aa: CASSFTTTSGIPNEQFF
abundance: many; j_gene: TRBJ2-1; v_gene: TRBV12-3/TRBV12-4; d_gene: -; CDR3nt: TGTGCCAGCAGTCTCGTCAAGGTGACTGGCAATGAGCAGTTCTTC; CDR3aa: CASSLVKVTGNEQFF
abundance: -; j_gene: TRBJ2-1; v_gene: TRBV10-1; d_gene: -; CDR3nt: TGCGCCAGCAGTGAGTCACTCGCGGGGACTGATGAGCAGTTCTTC; CDR3aa: CASSESLAGTDEQFF
abundance: few; j_gene: TRBJ2-5; v_gene: TRBV10-3; d_gene: -; CDR3nt: TGTGCCATCAGTGAGTCGTATGGGGCAGAGACCCAGTACTTC; CDR3aa: CAISESYGAETQYF
abundance: -; j_gene: TRBJ1-2; v_gene: TRBV20-1; d_gene: TRBD1; CDR3nt: TGCAGTGCCAAGGACAGGGTGCGAAATGGCTACACCTTC; CDR3aa: CSAKDRVRNGYTF
abundance: many; j_gene: TRBJ1-2; v_gene: TRBV6-1; d_gene: TRBD1; CDR3nt: TGTGCCAGCACTGACAGGGGCTACTATGGCTACACCTTC; CDR3aa: CASTDRGYYGYTF
abundance: -; j_gene: TRBJ2-3; v_gene: TRBV12-3/TRBV12-4; d_gene: -; CDR3nt: TGTGCCAGCAGTTTAGCGGGGGGCCCAGGCACGCAGTATTTT; CDR3aa: CASSLAGGPGTQYF
abundance: few; j_gene: TRBJ2-5; v_gene: TRBV5-1; d_gene: -; CDR3nt: TGCGCCAGCAGCTTGGTGCTGGGGACGGGCGAGACCCAGTACTTC; CDR3aa: CASSLVLGTGETQYF
abundance: few; j_gene: TRBJ2-7; v_gene: TRBV6-2/TRBV6-3; d_gene: -; CDR3nt: TGTGCCAGCAGCCCTCCTTTCTACGAGCAGTACTTC; CDR3aa: CASSPPFYEQYF
abundance: -; j_gene: TRBJ2-5; v_gene: TRBV12-3/TRBV12-4; d_gene: -; CDR3nt: TGTGCCAGCAGACGACGCCGTGGAGAGACCCAGTACTTC; CDR3aa: CASRRRRGETQYF
abundance: -; j_gene: TRBJ1-5; v_gene: TRBV7-2; d_gene: TRBD1; CDR3nt: TGTGCCAGCAGCTTTTCACCCGGGACAGGGGACAATCAGCCCCAGCATTTT; CDR3aa: CASSFSPGTGDNQPQHF
abundance: -; j_gene: TRBJ2-3; v_gene: TRBV30; d_gene: TRBD2; CDR3nt: TGTGCCTGGAGTATCGGACTAGCGGGAGATACAGATACGCAGTATTTT; CDR3aa: CAWSIGLAGDTDTQYF
abundance: -; j_gene: TRBJ1-5; v_gene: TRBV18; d_gene: -; CDR3nt: TGTGCCAGCTCACTTTACAGGGCGGTCAGCAATCAGCCCCAGCATTTT; CDR3aa: CASSLYRAVSNQPQHF
abundance: once; j_gene: TRBJ2-5; v_gene: TRBV5-1; d_gene: TRBD2; CDR3nt: TGCGCCAGCAGCTTTATGACGGGAGGGGAGACCCAGTACTTC; CDR3aa: CASSFMTGGETQYF
abundance: few; j_gene: TRBJ2-7; v_gene: TRBV11-1; d_gene: -; CDR3nt: TGTGCCAGCAGCAAGACTTATTCCTACGAGCAGTACTTC; CDR3aa: CASSKTYSYEQYF
abundance: -; j_gene: TRBJ2-7; v_gene: TRBV20-1; d_gene: TRBD2; CDR3nt: TGCAGTGCTGCACCGGGACTAGCGGGAGGGCCCTACGAGCAGTACTTC; CDR3aa: CSAAPGLAGGPYEQYF
abundance: -; j_gene: TRBJ2-1; v_gene: TRBV20-1; d_gene: -; CDR3nt: TGCAGTGCTGAATTCGCCCCCCCCAGCTCCTACAATGAGCAGTTCTTC; CDR3aa: CSAEFAPPSSYNEQFF
abundance: few; j_gene: TRBJ2-1; v_gene: TRBV12-3/TRBV12-4; d_gene: -; CDR3nt: TGTGCCAGCGGATCCCCTGCGCTGCTCTCCTACAATGAGCAGTTCTTC; CDR3aa: CASGSPALLSYNEQFF
abundance: -; j_gene: TRBJ1-2; v_gene: TRBV20-1; d_gene: -; CDR3nt: TGCAGTGCTAGAAACTCCCTTTTAGATCCCTACACCTTC; CDR3aa: CSARNSLLDPYTF
abundance: few; j_gene: TRBJ2-1; v_gene: TRBV2; d_gene: TRBD2; CDR3nt: TGTGCCAGCAGTGAAATGGCTAGCGGGGGGTACAATGAGCAGTTCTTC; CDR3aa: CASSEMASGGYNEQFF
abundance: -; j_gene: TRBJ2-3; v_gene: TRBV13; d_gene: TRBD2; CDR3nt: TGTGCCAGCTGCATCTCACTAGCGGGGGAAGATACGCAGTATTTT; CDR3aa: CASCISLAGEDTQYF
abundance: many; j_gene: TRBJ2-7; v_gene: TRBV19; d_gene: -; CDR3nt: TGTGCCAGTAGTATTACTACAGGCTACGAGCAGTACTTC; CDR3aa: CASSITTGYEQYF
abundance: few; j_gene: TRBJ2-7; v_gene: TRBV20-1; d_gene: TRBD2; CDR3nt: TGCAGTGCTAGAGGCGCTAGCGGGTACGAGCAGTACTTC; CDR3aa: CSARGASGYEQYF
abundance: few; j_gene: TRBJ2-4; v_gene: TRBV7-2; d_gene: TRBD2; CDR3nt: TGTGCCAGCACCTCGGGTGGTAGCGGGGGAAACATTCAGTACTTC; CDR3aa: CASTSGGSGGNIQYF
abundance: few; j_gene: TRBJ2-1; v_gene: TRBV7-2; d_gene: -; CDR3nt: TGTGCCAGCACCACCAGGTTAGGGTCTCCCCCGTTCTTC; CDR3aa: CASTTRLGSPPFF
abundance: -; j_gene: TRBJ2-1; v_gene: TRBV7-7; d_gene: TRBD2; CDR3nt: TGTGCCAGCAGCTTAGTGAAAGCGGGAGGAAACAATGAGCAGTTCTTC; CDR3aa: CASSLVKAGGNNEQFF
abundance: once; j_gene: TRBJ2-7; v_gene: TRBV3-1; d_gene: TRBD2; CDR3nt: TGTGCCAGCGAGCGGGAGGGTGTCGGCGAGCAGTACTTC; CDR3aa: CASEREGVGEQYF
abundance: few; j_gene: TRBJ2-7; v_gene: TRBV29-1; d_gene: -; CDR3nt: TGCAGCGCCGGACGGGGGGCTGGGTACGAGCAGTACTTC; CDR3aa: CSAGRGAGYEQYF
abundance: -; j_gene: TRBJ2-1; v_gene: TRBV4-3; d_gene: TRBD2; CDR3nt: TGCGCCAGCAGCCAAGCGGGACTAGCGGGAATGAATGAGCAGTTCTTC; CDR3aa: CASSQAGLAGMNEQFF
abundance: few; j_gene: TRBJ2-7; v_gene: TRBV20-1; d_gene: TRBD2; CDR3nt: TGCAGTGCTAGCCGGGGGGACCGGGCCCTCTCCTACGAGCAGTACTTC; CDR3aa: CSASRGDRALSYEQYF